This entry describes one TCR beta chain. PCR employed 60 Vbeta and 13 Jbeta primers. Sequencing was performed with immunoSEQ multiplex PCR; in TCRdb, only in-frame clones are kept and a portion is missing. This table holds about 67,000 clones. The sample is drawn from a study of cytomegalovirus exposure and HLA in healthy donors. The CDR3 sequence is 15 residues long. CDR1 MNHEY and CDR2 SVGAGI come from the germline V gene. V gave up 2 bases and J gave up 7 bases; unmatched junction bases: 7. The material sequenced was PBMCs. The V gene is TRBV6-5, the J gene TRBJ2-7; 11 nucleotides agree with TRBD1. This sequence originates from a man under 40 in good health and CMV-seropositive. DNA of the CDR3: TGTGCCAGCAGTTACGGACAGGGGGCGTTAGGGGAGCAGTACTTC. Translated, it gives CASSYGQGALGEQYF.